This T cell receptor (beta chain) stems from a study of blood T cell repertoires in COVID-19. On the study more broadly: In each case, the material was cDNA or gDNA derived from T cells, B-cell-depleted T cells, or PBMCs.

Data came from immunoSEQ multiplex PCR; TCRdb stores just in-frame clones and leaves some out. In the table there are almost 400,000 clones, 80% to 90% of which are singletons. The Seattle patients, enrolled during active infection, were followed longitudinally. The sample consisted of peripheral blood. This clonotype originated in an older woman with COVID-19, enrolled during active disease.

The DNA for the CDR3 is TGTGCCACCGCCCAGTACGAGCAGTACTTC. Translation: CATAQYEQYF. This rearrangement joins TRBV28 to TRBJ2-7; D not certain. The V and J ends lost 10 bases and 4 bases respectively, with 8 bases between them. CDR1 is MDHEN and CDR2 is SYDVKM in the germline V gene. This CDR3 is built from 10 residues.